These 14 T cell receptor beta chains came from one sample sequenced in a study of blood T cell repertoires in COVID-19. Profiling relied on immunoSEQ multiplex PCR, and the TCRdb table lists in-frame clones only, not all of them. The sample lists 96,000 or so clones; approximately 90% were seen once. Specimen: peripheral blood. These receptor sequences come from a human donor with COVID-19, enrolled during active disease. The donor label of this sample is uncertain.

The J gene is TRBJ1-5, the V gene TRBV11-1, with D unclear. Looked up from germline, CDR1 is SGHAT and CDR2 is FQDESV (reference sequence). This CDR3 spans 13 amino acids. V lost 3 bases, J lost 4 bases, and 7 bases lay in between. CDR3 in DNA: TGTGCCAGCAGCTTGCAGTTAAATCAGCCCCAGCATTTT. This translates into CASSLQLNQPQHF.

The chain joins TRBV6-5 to TRBJ1-3; no definite D call. Looked up from germline, CDR1 is MNHEY and CDR2 is SVGAGI. The CDR3 totals 13 residues. Trimming removed 6 bases at V and 3 bases at J, with 9 bases between. Written as DNA, the CDR3 is TGTGCCAGCAGGGAGACGCTTGGAAACACCATATATTTT. Translating it yields CASRETLGNTIYF.

The V and J genes are TRBV6-2 or TRBV6-3 and TRBJ2-1, with 12 bases aligning to TRBD2. The junction had 6 bases not matched to a gene; V was cut back by 0 bases and J by 15 bases. CDR1 is MNHEY and CDR2 is SVGEGT in the germline V gene. CDR3 length equals 14 residues. In nucleotides, the CDR3 is TGTGCCAGCAGTTACTCCCTAGCGGGGGGGCCGCTGTTCTTC. This translates into CASSYSLAGGPLFF.

The CDR3 DNA is TGTGCCAGCAGCTTTATCTCTAGCGGGGGGACCTACGAGCAGTACTTC. Translating gives CASSFISSGGTYEQYF. V usage is TRBV11-2 and J usage is TRBJ2-7; 11 bases map to TRBD2. Germline CDR1 is SGHAT and CDR2 is FQNNGV. V shed 3 bases, J shed 2 bases, and the junction held 6 bases outside the gene matches. CDR3 size: 16 residues.

The chain has TRBV5-8 and TRBJ1-1; a possible D gene is TRBD1 (5 bases). The germline V gene has CDR1 SGHTS and CDR2 YDEGEE. This CDR3 region has 14 residues. V was cut by 5 bases and J by 1 base, with 12 bases left in between. The CDR3 DNA follows: TGTGCCAGCAGTTTAAGCGGGGGGAACACTGAAGCTTTCTTT. This sequence encodes CASSLSGGNTEAFF.

This chain connects TRBV4-2 to TRBJ2-2, with 13 bases identical to TRBD2. Germline values: CDR1 LGHNA, CDR2 YNFKEQ. V dropped 3 bases and J dropped 1; count of bases not matched to a gene: 8. This CDR3 has 19 amino acids. CDR3 region: CASSHWTSGGTMNTGELFF. In DNA, the CDR3 is TGTGCCAGCAGCCACTGGACTAGCGGGGGAACTATGAACACCGGGGAGCTGTTTTTT.

V is TRBV27 and J is TRBJ1-5; 8 positions match TRBD1. V lost 5 bases and J lost 4; bases outside the gene matches: 7. Germline V gene lookup returns CDR1 MNHEY and CDR2 SMNVEV (reference sequence). There are 15 residues in the CDR3. The CDR3 protein is CASSRLGQGNQPQHF. The CDR3, as DNA: TGTGCCAGCAGTAGACTCGGACAGGGAAATCAGCCCCAGCATTTT.

The chain is built from TRBV4-2 and TRBJ2-1; possibly TRBD1 for D (6 bases). Trimming took off 2 bases at V and 4 bases at J, with 18 bases between the two ends. CDR3 length: 17 amino acids. Germline V gene lookup returns CDR1 LGHNA and CDR2 YNFKEQ. CDR3 in DNA: TGTGCCAGCAGCCAACTGGGACCGGGACAAAATTACAATGAGCAGTTCTTC. Translated, it gives CASSQLGPGQNYNEQFF.

The V and J genes are TRBV6-5 and TRBJ2-3; tentative D call: TRBD2 (7 bases). The CDR3 runs to 14 residues. Germline assignment: CDR1 MNHEY and CDR2 SVGAGI. V gave up 8 bases and J gave up 1 base, with 13 bases separating them. CDR3 sequence (DNA): TGTGCCAGCTTACCGGGGGGCCGCACAGATACGCAGTATTTT. Amino acid sequence: CASLPGGRTDTQYF.

This clone was recorded only once. V and J are TRBV3-1 (or the pseudogene TRBV3-2) and TRBJ2-2; TRBD1 matches 7 bases. Germline V gives CDR1 LGHDT, CDR2 YNNKEL (reference sequence). The CDR3 runs 14 residues. Trimming at V came to 4 bases and at J to 9 bases, leaving 8 bases not matched to a gene. The CDR3 coding sequence is TGTGCCAGCAGCCGAGGAACAGGGGTCCGGGAGCTGTTTTTT. As protein: CASSRGTGVRELFF.

V and J are TRBV6-5 and TRBJ1-3; 7 bases are a match to TRBD1. V lost 6 bases and J lost 3; bases outside the gene matches: 5. This CDR3 region has 14 residues. Per germline, CDR1 MNHEY and CDR2 SVGAGI. Here the CDR3 DNA reads TGTGCCAGCAGCGCCGGGACAGATGGAAACACCATATATTTT. Amino acid sequence: CASSAGTDGNTIYF.

This clone appeared a single time. This chain joins TRBV12-3 or TRBV12-4 and TRBJ1-4; the D is unclear. The CDR3 runs 13 residues. V lost 6 bases and J lost 2, with 7 bases in between. The chain's CDR3 is CASSPQTNEKLFF. DNA for the CDR3: TGTGCCAGCAGCCCTCAGACTAATGAAAAACTGTTTTTT.

CDR3 sequence (DNA): TGTGCCACCAGTGATTTGTTACAGTGGACTTTGGGCAATCAGCCCCAGCATTTT. Its protein is CATSDLLQWTLGNQPQHF. This chain uses TRBV24-1 with TRBJ1-5; no clear D. V dropped 0 bases and J dropped 2 bases, with 16 bases sitting between them. The CDR3 is made up of 18 amino acids. Germline loops: CDR1 KGHDR, CDR2 SFDVKD.

V is TRBV4-2 and J is TRBJ1-2, with D maybe TRBD1 (6 bases). V was clipped by 5 bases and J by 4 bases, with 11 bases between them. Germline CDR1 LGHNA, CDR2 YNFKEQ. The CDR3 consists of 13 residues. In DNA form, the CDR3 reads TGTGCCAGCAGCTCACAGGGACGCTATGGCTACACCTTC. This sequence encodes CASSSQGRYGYTF.